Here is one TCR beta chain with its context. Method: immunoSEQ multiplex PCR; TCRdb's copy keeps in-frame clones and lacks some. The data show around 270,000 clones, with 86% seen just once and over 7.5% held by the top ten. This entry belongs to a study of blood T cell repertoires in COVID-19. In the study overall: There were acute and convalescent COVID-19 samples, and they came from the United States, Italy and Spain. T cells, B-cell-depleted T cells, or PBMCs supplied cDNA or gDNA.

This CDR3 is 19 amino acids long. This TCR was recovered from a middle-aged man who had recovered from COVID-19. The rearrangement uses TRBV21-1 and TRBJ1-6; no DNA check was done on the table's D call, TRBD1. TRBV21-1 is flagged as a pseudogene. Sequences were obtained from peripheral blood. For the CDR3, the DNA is TGTGCCAGCAGCTCCAGGCAGACAGGGGGAATCTCCTATAATTCACCCCTCCACTTT. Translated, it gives CASSSRQTGGISYNSPLHF.